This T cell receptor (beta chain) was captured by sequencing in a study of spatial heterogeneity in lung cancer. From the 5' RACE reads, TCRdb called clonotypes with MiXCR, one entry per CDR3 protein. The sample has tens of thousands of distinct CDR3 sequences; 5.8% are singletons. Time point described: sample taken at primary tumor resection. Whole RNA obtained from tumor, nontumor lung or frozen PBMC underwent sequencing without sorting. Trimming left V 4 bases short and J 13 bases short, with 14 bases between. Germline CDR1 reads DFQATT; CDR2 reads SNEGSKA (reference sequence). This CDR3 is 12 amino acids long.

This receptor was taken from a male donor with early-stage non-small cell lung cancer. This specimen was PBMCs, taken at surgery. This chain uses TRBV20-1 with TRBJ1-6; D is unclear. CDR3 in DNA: TGCAGTGCTACCGACTCCGGACGTCCCCTCCACTTT. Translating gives CSATDSGRPLHF.